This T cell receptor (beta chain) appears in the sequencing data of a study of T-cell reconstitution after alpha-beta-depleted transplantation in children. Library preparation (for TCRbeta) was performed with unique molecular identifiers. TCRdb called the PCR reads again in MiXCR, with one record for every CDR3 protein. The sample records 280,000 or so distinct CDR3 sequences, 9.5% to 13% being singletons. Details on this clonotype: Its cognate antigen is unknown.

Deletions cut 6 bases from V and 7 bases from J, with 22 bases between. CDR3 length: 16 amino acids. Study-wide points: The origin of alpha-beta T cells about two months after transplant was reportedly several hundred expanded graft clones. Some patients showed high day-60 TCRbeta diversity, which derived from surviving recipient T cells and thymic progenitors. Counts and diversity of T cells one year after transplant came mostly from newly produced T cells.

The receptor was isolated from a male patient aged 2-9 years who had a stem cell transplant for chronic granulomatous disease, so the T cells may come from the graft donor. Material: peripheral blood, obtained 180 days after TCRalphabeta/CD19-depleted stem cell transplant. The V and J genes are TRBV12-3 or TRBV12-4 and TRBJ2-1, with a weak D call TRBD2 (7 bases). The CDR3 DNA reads TGTGCCAGCAGCCTCAAGGGGGGGGGAGGGAGGAATGAGCAGTTCTTC. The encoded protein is CASSLKGGGGRNEQFF.